The entry below describes one TCR beta chain. These data belong to a study of cytomegalovirus exposure and HLA in healthy donors. The CDR3 has 15 amino acids. The germline V gene encodes CDR1 SEHNR and CDR2 FQNEAQ (reference sequence). V was clipped by 1 base and J by 7 bases, with 16 bases between them. 60 Vbeta and 13 Jbeta primers were used in PCR. Authors' processing steps: About 11 million of 80 million or so unique TCR beta chains were shared, per a later count. Some clones are missing from TCRdb's copy, which holds only in-frame ones; the method was immunoSEQ multiplex PCR. From that table come the V and J calls and clone size; the DNA was used to work out D and trimming. The sample carries 130,000 or so clones, roughly 80% recorded once.

This clonotype originated in a man aged 40-55 years in good health and CMV-seronegative. This chain joins TRBV7-9 and TRBJ1-2, with D possibly matching TRBD1 (5 bases). Sequenced: PBMCs. The CDR3 here is CASSLVLSGDRGYTF. The DNA of the CDR3 is TGTGCCAGCAGCTTAGTTCTTTCGGGGGATCGTGGCTACACCTTC.